Listed below are T cell receptor beta chains from one sample, sequenced in a study of T cell responses to AZD1222 COVID-19 vaccine. Here immunoSEQ multiplex PCR was the method, and the copy in TCRdb shows in-frame clones only, minus some. The sample lists some 150,000 clones; about 93% were seen once. The sequences come from peripheral blood, collected on day 0 of AZD1222 vaccination. These receptors came from an adult in good health. CDR3s include the opening cysteine and the closing phenylalanine or tryptophan. D genes are given only for firm matches. Not all rows give a size; the values are once, few, many and, for expanded clones, a class.

CDR3 protein	CDR3 DNA	J gene	D gene	clone size	V gene
CASSQDVTDPYGYTF	TGTGCCAGCAGCCAAGATGTAACAGATCCTTATGGCTACACCTTC	TRBJ1-2	.	once	TRBV3-1/TRBV3-2
CASSPEVSYEQYF	TGTGCCAGCAGCCCTGAAGTTAGTTACGAGCAGTACTTC	TRBJ2-7	.	few	TRBV7-2
CASSFHTDTQYF	TGTGCCAGCAGTTTCCACACAGATACGCAGTATTTT	TRBJ2-3	.	.	TRBV12-3/TRBV12-4
CASSSPPGQGVEKLFF	TGTGCCAGCAGTTCGCCCCCGGGACAGGGGGTTGAAAAACTGTTTTTT	TRBJ1-4	TRBD1	once	TRBV6-5
CASSLGLGTEAFF	TGCGCCAGCAGCCTTGGGTTAGGCACTGAAGCTTTCTTT	TRBJ1-1	.	once	TRBV5-1
CAGRPDPERGELFF	TGTGCCGGCCGGCCGGACCCCGAACGCGGGGAGCTGTTTTTT	TRBJ2-2	.	.	TRBV9
CASSSEAGGQETQYF	TGTGCCAGCAGCTCAGAGGCGGGGGGGCAAGAGACCCAGTACTTC	TRBJ2-5	TRBD2	.	TRBV7-3
CASSQDSNVLTF	TGTGCCAGCAGCCAAGATAGTAACGTCCTGACTTTC	TRBJ2-6	.	.	TRBV3-1/TRBV3-2
CASSHGQGNSPLHF	TGTGCCAGCAGTCACGGACAGGGAAATTCACCCCTCCACTTT	TRBJ1-6	TRBD1	.	TRBV6-6
CASSPRDRGHNSPLHF	TGTGCCAGCAGCCCGAGGGACAGGGGGCATAATTCACCCCTCCACTTT	TRBJ1-6	TRBD1	.	TRBV9
CASSIETGTGRQTQYF	TGTGCCAGCAGCATAGAAACCGGGACAGGGCGGCAGACCCAGTACTTC	TRBJ2-5	TRBD1	once	TRBV5-5
CASSPLGGTGYTF	TGTGCCAGCAGTCCCCTTGGAGGCACGGGCTACACCTTC	TRBJ1-2	.	once	TRBV6-2/TRBV6-3
CASSPGGADYGYTF	TGTGCCAGCTCACCGGGGGGGGCGGACTATGGCTACACCTTC	TRBJ1-2	.	.	TRBV18
CASSLSTGPHVF	TGTGCCAGCAGCTTAAGTACCGGGCCCCACGTTTTT	TRBJ1-6	.	.	TRBV5-6
CASGDGSYEQYF	TGTGCCAGCGGGGACGGCAGCTACGAGCAGTACTTC	TRBJ2-7	.	.	TRBV19
CASSLYAGGEKLFF	TGTGCCAGCAGTTTATACGCTGGAGGTGAAAAACTGTTTTTT	TRBJ1-4	.	.	TRBV28
CATSPGTGSNQPQHF	TGTGCCACCAGTCCCGGGACAGGGAGCAATCAGCCCCAGCATTTT	TRBJ1-5	TRBD1	.	TRBV24-1
CAISESPGNNSPLHF	TGTGCCATCAGTGAGTCGCCTGGGAATAATTCACCCCTCCACTTT	TRBJ1-6	.	.	TRBV10-3
CASSSNSNQPQHF	TGTGCCAGCAGTTCCAATAGCAATCAGCCCCAGCATTTT	TRBJ1-5	.	.	TRBV6-5
CASSYSSGAEAFF	TGTGCCAGCAGTTACTCGTCGGGGGCCGAAGCTTTCTTT	TRBJ1-1	.	once	TRBV6-5
CASSSPGGTGIYGYTF	TGTGCCAGCAGTTCCCCCGGGGGGACAGGGATCTATGGCTACACCTTC	TRBJ1-2	TRBD1	.	TRBV28
CASVEGGAGQFF	TGTGCCTCCGTAGAGGGGGGCGCGGGGCAGTTCTTC	TRBJ2-1	.	.	TRBV30
CSVMDRVVYGYTF	TGCAGCGTAATGGACAGGGTAGTCTATGGCTACACCTTC	TRBJ1-2	TRBD1	.	TRBV29-1
CASSTNGAESMRGYTF	TGTGCCAGCTCAACCAACGGGGCCGAGAGTATGAGGGGTTACACCTTC	TRBJ1-2	.	.	TRBV6-6
CASSQEQRGGLETQYF	TGTGCCAGCAGCCAAGAACAGCGGGGGGGCCTGGAGACCCAGTACTTC	TRBJ2-5	TRBD2	.	TRBV3-1/TRBV3-2
CASSQDSHREQFF	TGTGCCAGCAGCCAAGATAGTCACCGTGAGCAGTTCTTC	TRBJ2-1	.	.	TRBV14
CASSLVPLRDSPLHF	TGTGCCAGCAGCTTAGTCCCTTTGCGGGATTCACCCCTCCACTTT	TRBJ1-6	.	.	TRBV11-2
CASSLGGGDEQYF	TGTGCCAGCAGCTTAGGAGGGGGTGACGAGCAGTACTTC	TRBJ2-7	.	.	TRBV7-8
CASSLGVIDYGYTF	TGTGCCAGCAGTTTAGGGGTTATCGACTATGGCTACACCTTC	TRBJ1-2	.	.	TRBV28
CASSSRENTEAFF	TGTGCCAGCAGCTCTCGGGAAAACACTGAAGCTTTCTTT	TRBJ1-1	.	.	TRBV5-4
CASSESRGVTEAFF	TGCGCCAGCAGTGAGTCAAGGGGGGTCACTGAAGCTTTCTTT	TRBJ1-1	.	.	TRBV10-2
CASSLSGGAVNYGYTF	TGTGCCAGCAGTTTATCAGGGGGCGCCGTCAACTATGGCTACACCTTC	TRBJ1-2	TRBD1	.	TRBV28
CASSIRGRGYTF	TGTGCCAGTAGTATCAGGGGACGGGGCTACACCTTC	TRBJ1-2	.	.	TRBV19
CASSYSPFGNQPQHF	TGTGCCAGCAGTTACTCCCCTTTTGGCAATCAGCCCCAGCATTTT	TRBJ1-5	.	.	TRBV6-5
CASSQTPKSYEQYF	TGTGCCAGCAGCCAGACCCCGAAGTCCTACGAGCAGTACTTC	TRBJ2-7	.	.	TRBV7-9
CATSRDRTAYNEKLFF	TGTGCCACCAGCAGAGATCGGACAGCATATAATGAAAAACTGTTTTTT	TRBJ1-4	.	.	TRBV15
CASSRNQKGRRRETQYF	TGTGCCAGCAGCCGGAATCAGAAAGGGAGGAGGCGAGAGACCCAGTACTTC	TRBJ2-5	.	.	TRBV3-1/TRBV3-2
CASSYSIRSNNEQFF	TGTGCCAGCAGTTACTCGATTCGCAGCAACAATGAGCAGTTCTTC	TRBJ2-1	.	.	TRBV6-5
CASSPPAGAGELFF	TGTGCCAGCAGCCCCCCCGCAGGGGCCGGGGAGCTGTTTTTT	TRBJ2-2	.	.	TRBV11-2
CAAREGTNEKLFF	TGTGCCGCCAGAGAGGGCACTAATGAAAAACTGTTTTTT	TRBJ1-4	.	.	TRBV5-4
CASSLGGGAGTEAFF	TGTGCCAGCAGCTTGGGGGGGGGCGCGGGCACTGAAGCTTTCTTT	TRBJ1-1	.	once	TRBV5-4
CASRRQGNQPQHF	TGTGCCAGTCGACGACAGGGCAATCAGCCCCAGCATTTT	TRBJ1-5	.	.	TRBV19
CATSRDSYTEAFF	TGTGCTACCTCCAGGGACAGCTACACTGAAGCTTTCTTT	TRBJ1-1	TRBD1	.	TRBV12-5
CVTWGLNQPQHF	TGTGTCACCTGGGGTCTCAATCAGCCCCAGCATTTT	TRBJ1-5	.	once	TRBV2